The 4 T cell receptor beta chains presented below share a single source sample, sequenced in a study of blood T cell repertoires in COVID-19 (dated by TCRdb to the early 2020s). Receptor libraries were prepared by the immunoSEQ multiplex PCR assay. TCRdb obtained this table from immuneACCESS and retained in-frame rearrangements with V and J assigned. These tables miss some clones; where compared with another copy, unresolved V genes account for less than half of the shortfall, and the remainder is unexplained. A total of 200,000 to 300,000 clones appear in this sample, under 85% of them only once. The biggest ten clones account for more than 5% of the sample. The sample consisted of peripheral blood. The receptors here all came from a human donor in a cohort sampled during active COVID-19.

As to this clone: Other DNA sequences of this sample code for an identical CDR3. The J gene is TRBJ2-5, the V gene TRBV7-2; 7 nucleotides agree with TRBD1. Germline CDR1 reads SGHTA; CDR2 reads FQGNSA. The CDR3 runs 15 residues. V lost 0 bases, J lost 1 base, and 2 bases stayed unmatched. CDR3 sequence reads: CASSLAGTAQETQYF. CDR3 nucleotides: TGTGCCAGCAGCTTAGCAGGGACAGCCCAAGAGACCCAGTACTTC.

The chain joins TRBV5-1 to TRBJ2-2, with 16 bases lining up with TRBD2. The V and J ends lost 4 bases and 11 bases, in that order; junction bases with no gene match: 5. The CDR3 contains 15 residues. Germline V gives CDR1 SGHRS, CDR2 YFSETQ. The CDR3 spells CASSPGLAGGRELFF. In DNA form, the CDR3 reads TGCGCCAGCAGCCCGGGACTAGCGGGGGGGCGAGAGCTGTTTTTT.

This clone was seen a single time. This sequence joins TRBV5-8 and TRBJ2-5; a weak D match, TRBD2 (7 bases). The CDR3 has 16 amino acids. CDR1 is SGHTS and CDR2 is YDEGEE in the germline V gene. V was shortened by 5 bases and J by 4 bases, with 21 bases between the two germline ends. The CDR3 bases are TGTGCCAGCAGTATTACTCGCGGGGGCCGGGGAGAGACCCAGTACTTC. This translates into CASSITRGGRGETQYF.

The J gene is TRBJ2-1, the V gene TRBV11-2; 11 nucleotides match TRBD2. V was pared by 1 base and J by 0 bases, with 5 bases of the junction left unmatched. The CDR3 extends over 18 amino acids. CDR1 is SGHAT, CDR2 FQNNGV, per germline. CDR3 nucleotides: TGTGCCAGCAGCTTAGGAAGACTAGCGGGAATCTCCTACAATGAGCAGTTCTTC. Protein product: CASSLGRLAGISYNEQFF.